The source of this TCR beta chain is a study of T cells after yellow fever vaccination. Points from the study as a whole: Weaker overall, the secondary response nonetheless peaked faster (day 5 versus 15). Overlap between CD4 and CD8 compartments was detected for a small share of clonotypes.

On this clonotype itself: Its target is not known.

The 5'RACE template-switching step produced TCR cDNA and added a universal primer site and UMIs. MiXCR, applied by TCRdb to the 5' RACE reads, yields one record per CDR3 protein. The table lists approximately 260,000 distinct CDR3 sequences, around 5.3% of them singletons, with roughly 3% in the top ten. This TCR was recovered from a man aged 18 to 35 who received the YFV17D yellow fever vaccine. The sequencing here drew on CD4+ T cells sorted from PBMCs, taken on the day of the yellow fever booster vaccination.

DNA of the CDR3: TGTGCCAGCAGCGTAGCGGGGGTCAGGAGGAACACCGGGGAGCTGTTTTTT. Its translation is CASSVAGVRRNTGELFF. The V gene is TRBV9, the J gene TRBJ2-2; tentative D call: TRBD2 (6 bases). V was clipped by 0 bases and J by 1 base, with 13 bases between them. Per the germline V gene, CDR1 is SGDLS and CDR2 is YYNGEE. This CDR3 is 17 amino acids long.